The 13 T cell receptor beta chains given below trace back to one sample, sequenced in a study of T cell responses to AZD1222 COVID-19 vaccine. The data were produced by immunoSEQ multiplex PCR, yet TCRdb's version contains in-frame clones alone and is incomplete. The sample holds roughly 140,000 clones, 85% to 95% seen once. Here the sequenced sample was peripheral blood, taken 28 days after the second AZD1222 dose. These receptor sequences come from an adult who received the AZD1222 COVID-19 vaccine.

The rearrangement joins TRBV25-1 to TRBJ2-7, with 9 nucleotides matching TRBD1. The germline V gene has CDR1 MGHDK and CDR2 SYGVNS. CDR3 length: 15 amino acids. V shed 3 bases and J 2 bases; nucleotides not matched to a gene: 5. Here the CDR3 reads CASSDDRGGTYEQYF. In DNA, the CDR3 is TGTGCCAGCAGTGACGACAGGGGGGGTACCTACGAGCAGTACTTC.

The sample holds one count of this clone. The V call is TRBV30, the J call TRBJ1-1; D ambiguous. Germline V CDR1 and CDR2: GTSNPN, SVGIG (reference sequence). This CDR3 comprises 12 residues. The ends were cut back, 7 bases at V and 6 bases at J, with 15 bases in the middle. The CDR3 spells CALQTRASEAFF. CDR3 DNA: TGTGCCTTGCAAACTAGGGCCTCTGAAGCTTTCTTT.

V and J are TRBV7-2 and TRBJ1-4; no reliable D call. The length of the CDR3 is 13 residues. The germline V gene has CDR1 SGHTA and CDR2 FQGNSA. Trimming removed 9 bases from V and 8 bases from J, with 16 bases in between. This chain's CDR3 is CASSALQREKLFF. CDR3 DNA: TGTGCCAGTTCAGCCCTCCAAAGGGAAAAACTGTTTTTT.

This chain joins TRBV5-5 and TRBJ1-2; 8 bases are a match to TRBD1. This CDR3 spans 15 amino acids. Looked up from germline, CDR1 is SGHKS and CDR2 is YYEKEE (reference sequence). After removal of 4 bases from V and 5 bases from J, the junction contained 10 bases not matched to a gene. DNA of the CDR3: TGTGCCAGCAGCACGGACAGGGTAGACATTTATGGCTACACCTTC. It yields the protein CASSTDRVDIYGYTF.

The chain employs TRBV6-2 or TRBV6-3 and TRBJ2-2; 9 nucleotides agree with TRBD1. Germline V gene lookup returns CDR1 MNHEY and CDR2 SVGEGT. After removal of 6 bases from V and 6 bases from J, the junction contained 8 bases not matched to a gene. CDR3 length equals 15 residues. Here the CDR3 DNA reads TGTGCCAGCAGCCAGGGACAGGGCCTTGCCGGGGAGCTGTTTTTT. Translating gives CASSQGQGLAGELFF.

The rearrangement uses TRBV14 and TRBJ1-1, with D possibly matching TRBD1 (5 bases). Germline values: CDR1 SGHDN, CDR2 FVKESK. There are 17 residues in the CDR3. The ends were cut back, 1 base at V and 9 bases at J, with 24 bases in the middle. In DNA, the CDR3 is TGTGCCAGCAGCCAAGGGCGGGACGAAGTGATATTACCGAAAGCTTTCTTT. Translating it yields CASSQGRDEVILPKAFF.

This chain uses TRBV30 with TRBJ1-5, with D possibly matching TRBD1 (5 bases). Germline-derived CDR1 and CDR2 are GTSNPN and SVGIG (reference sequence). V was trimmed by 2 bases and J by 11 bases, leaving 19 bases between them. The CDR3 spans 14 residues. CDR3 in amino acids: CAWSSPWGPQAQHF. CDR3 DNA sequence: TGTGCCTGGAGTTCTCCCTGGGGACCCCAAGCCCAGCATTTT.

V usage is TRBV4-2 and J usage is TRBJ2-1, with 7 bases identical to TRBD1. The germline CDR1 and CDR2 sequences are LGHNA and YNFKEQ. The CDR3 loop spans 17 amino acids. The V gene end was trimmed by 4 bases and the J gene end by 0 bases; junction bases not matched to a gene: 9. CDR3 sequence reads: CASSPTRGPFSYNEQFF. DNA of the CDR3: TGTGCCAGCAGCCCAACGAGGGGGCCCTTCTCCTACAATGAGCAGTTCTTC.

The chain couples TRBV11-3 to TRBJ1-1; 9 nucleotides line up with TRBD1. After removal of 4 bases from V and 2 bases from J, the junction contained 14 bases not matched to a gene. Germline loops: CDR1 SGHNT, CDR2 YENEEA. This CDR3 has 18 amino acids. CDR3 protein: CASSSPRDREKPNTEAFF. The CDR3 nucleotides are TGTGCCAGCAGCTCACCAAGGGACAGGGAGAAGCCAAACACTGAAGCTTTCTTT.

The chain is built from TRBV7-2 and TRBJ1-2, with 7 bases aligning to TRBD1. The CDR3 runs 13 residues. With V trimmed by 5 bases and J by 7 bases, 7 bases remained unmatched. Looked up from germline, CDR1 is SGHTA and CDR2 is FQGNSA. In nucleotides, the CDR3 is TGTGCCAGCAGCCCTGACAGGGTTGGTGGCTACACCTTC. Protein: CASSPDRVGGYTF.

The chain links TRBV10-3 to TRBJ1-2; 9 bases fit TRBD1. The CDR3 is 15 residues long. CDR1 and CDR2 (germline): ENHRY, SYGVKD. V trimming: 0 bases; J trimming: 7 bases; junction bases outside the gene matches: 6. For the CDR3, the DNA is TGTGCCATCAGTGAGTCGCTGGGACAGGGCCGTGGCTACACCTTC. This gives the protein CAISESLGQGRGYTF.

The V gene is TRBV5-5, the J gene TRBJ2-7; possible D gene TRBD1, 6 bases. Trimming took off 2 bases at V and 0 bases at J, with 9 bases between the two ends. The CDR3 is 14 amino acids. CDR1 SGHKS and CDR2 YYEKEE come from the germline V gene (reference sequence). As DNA, the CDR3 is TGTGCCAGCAGCTTCGACAGGAGCTCCTACGAGCAGTACTTC. Amino acid sequence: CASSFDRSSYEQYF.

The chain uses TRBV7-9 and TRBJ1-4, with D maybe TRBD1 (5 bases). CDR1 is SEHNR, CDR2 FQNEAQ, per germline (reference sequence). CDR3 size: 9 residues. V lost 5 bases, J lost 14 bases, and 6 bases lay in between. This chain's CDR3 is CASSPGLFF. As DNA, the CDR3 is TGTGCCAGCAGCCCAGGGCTGTTTTTT.